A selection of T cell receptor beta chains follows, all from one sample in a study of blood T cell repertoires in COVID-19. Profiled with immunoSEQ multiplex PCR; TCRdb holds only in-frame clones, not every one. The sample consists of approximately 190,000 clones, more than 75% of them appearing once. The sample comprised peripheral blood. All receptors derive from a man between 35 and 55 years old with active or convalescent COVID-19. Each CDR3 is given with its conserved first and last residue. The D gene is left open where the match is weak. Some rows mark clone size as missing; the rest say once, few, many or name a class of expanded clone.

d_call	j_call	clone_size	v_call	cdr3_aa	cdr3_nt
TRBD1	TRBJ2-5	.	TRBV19	CASSSGQVGETQYF	TGTGCCAGTAGTTCAGGACAGGTTGGGGAGACCCAGTACTTC
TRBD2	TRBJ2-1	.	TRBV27	CASSALKPGLAGSYNEQFF	TGTGCCAGCAGTGCGCTAAAACCGGGACTAGCGGGATCCTACAATGAGCAGTTCTTC
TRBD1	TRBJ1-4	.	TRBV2	CASRGTADNEKLFF	TGTGCCAGCAGGGGGACAGCAGATAATGAAAAACTGTTTTTT
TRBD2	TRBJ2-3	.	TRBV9	CASSVVAGGTDTQYF	TGTGCCAGCAGCGTAGTAGCGGGAGGGACAGATACGCAGTATTTT
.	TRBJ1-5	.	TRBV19	CASSISSNQPQHF	TGTGCCAGTAGTATATCAAGCAATCAGCCCCAGCATTTT
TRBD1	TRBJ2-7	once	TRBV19	CASSDRGPYEQYF	TGTGCCAGTTCAGACAGGGGTCCCTACGAGCAGTACTTC
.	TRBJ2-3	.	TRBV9	CASSIRLVDTQYF	TGTGCCAGCAGCATACGACTGGTAGATACGCAGTATTTT
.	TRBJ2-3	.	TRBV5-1	CASSWEARPDTQYF	TGCGCCAGCAGCTGGGAGGCTCGCCCAGATACGCAGTATTTT
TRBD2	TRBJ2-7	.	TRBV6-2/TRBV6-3	CASRRGDAQYF	TGTGCCAGCCGCCGGGGGGATGCGCAGTACTTC
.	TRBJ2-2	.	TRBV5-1	CASSLVAGGELFF	TGCGCCAGCAGCTTGGTGGCGGGCGGGGAGCTGTTTTTT
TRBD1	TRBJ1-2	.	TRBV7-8	CASSLALGQGSYGYTF	TGTGCCAGCAGCTTAGCGCTTGGACAGGGTTCCTATGGCTACACCTTC
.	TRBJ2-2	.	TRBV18	CASSPRAGTPNTGELFF	TGTGCCAGCTCACCGAGGGCCGGGACTCCGAACACCGGGGAGCTGTTTTTT
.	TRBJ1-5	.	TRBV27	CASSTQFEAAQPQHF	TGTGCCAGCAGCACTCAGTTCGAAGCGGCTCAGCCCCAGCATTTT
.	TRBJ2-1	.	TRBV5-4	CASSRDSGYNEQFF	TGTGCCAGCAGCAGGGACTCCGGCTACAATGAGCAGTTCTTC
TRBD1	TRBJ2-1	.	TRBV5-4	CASQVVESRDRGYNEQFF	TGTGCCAGCCAGGTAGTTGAGAGCCGGGACAGGGGATACAATGAGCAGTTCTTC
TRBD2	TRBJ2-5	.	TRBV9	CASSVGTSGMETQYF	TGTGCCAGCAGCGTGGGGACTAGCGGGATGGAGACCCAGTACTTC
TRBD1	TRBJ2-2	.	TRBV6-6	CASSRTGSGTGELFF	TGTGCCAGCAGTCGGACAGGGTCGGGCACCGGGGAGCTGTTTTTT
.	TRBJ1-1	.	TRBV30	CAWSVGGNTEAFF	TGTGCCTGGAGTGTCGGGGGGAACACTGAAGCTTTCTTT
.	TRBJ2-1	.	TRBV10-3	CAISAGSASSYNEQFF	TGTGCCATCAGTGCCGGGAGTGCGAGCTCCTACAATGAGCAGTTCTTC
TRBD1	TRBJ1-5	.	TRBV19	CASSTGGMGNQPQHF	TGTGCCAGTAGTACAGGGGGCATGGGCAATCAGCCCCAGCATTTT
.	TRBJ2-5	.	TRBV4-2	CASSQDLAETQYF	TGTGCCAGCAGCCAAGATTTAGCTGAGACCCAGTACTTC
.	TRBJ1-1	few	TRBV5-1	CASSRTVNTEAFF	TGCGCCAGCAGCAGGACAGTGAACACTGAAGCTTTCTTT
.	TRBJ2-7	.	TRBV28	CASSFGRANYEQYF	TGTGCCAGCAGTTTCGGCAGAGCGAACTACGAGCAGTACTTC
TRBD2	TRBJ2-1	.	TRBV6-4	CASSDWLAGDEQFF	TGTGCCAGCAGTGACTGGCTAGCGGGAGATGAGCAGTTCTTC
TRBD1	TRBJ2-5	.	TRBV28	CASTRFGTGEQETQYF	TGTGCCAGCACCCGGTTCGGGACAGGGGAACAAGAGACCCAGTACTTC
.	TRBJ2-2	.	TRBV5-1	CASSLVSGSSTGELFF	TGCGCCAGCAGCTTGGTTTCGGGGAGTAGTACCGGGGAGCTGTTTTTT
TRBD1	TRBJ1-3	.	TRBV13	CASSPRGTGNTIYF	TGTGCCAGCAGCCCCAGGGGGACTGGAAACACCATATATTTT
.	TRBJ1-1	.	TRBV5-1	CASSLGTGGETEAFF	TGCGCCAGCAGCTTGGGGACGGGGGGAGAGACTGAAGCTTTCTTT
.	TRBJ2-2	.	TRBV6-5	CASTGTGELFF	TGTGCCAGCACCGGCACCGGGGAGCTGTTTTTT
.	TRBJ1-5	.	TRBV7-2	CASSSSSGNQPQHF	TGTGCCAGCAGCTCCTCGAGTGGTAATCAGCCCCAGCATTTT
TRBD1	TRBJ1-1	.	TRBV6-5	CASSYFTGTGTTEAFF	TGTGCCAGCAGTTACTTTACCGGGACAGGTACCACTGAAGCTTTCTTT
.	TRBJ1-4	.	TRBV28	CASSSPPGSNEKLFF	TGTGCCAGCAGTTCCCCCCCAGGCAGTAATGAAAAACTGTTTTTT
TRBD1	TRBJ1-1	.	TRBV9	CASSVRTGGTEAFF	TGTGCCAGCAGCGTAAGAACAGGGGGCACTGAAGCTTTCTTT
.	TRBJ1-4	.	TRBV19	CASRPRGSNEKLFF	TGTGCCAGTAGGCCCCGAGGCTCCAATGAAAAACTGTTTTTT
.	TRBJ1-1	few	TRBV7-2	CASSLVLGDTEAFF	TGTGCCAGCAGCTTAGTTTTAGGGGATACTGAAGCTTTCTTT
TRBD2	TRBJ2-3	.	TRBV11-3	CASSAIAGISDTQYF	TGTGCCAGCAGCGCCATAGCGGGAATCTCAGATACGCAGTATTTT
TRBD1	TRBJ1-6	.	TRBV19	CASSIPTGDGSPLHF	TGTGCCAGTAGTATCCCGACAGGGGATGGGTCACCCCTCCACTTT
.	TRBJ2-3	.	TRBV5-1	CASSSGAGSTDTQYF	TGCGCCAGCAGCTCAGGGGCAGGGAGCACAGATACGCAGTATTTT
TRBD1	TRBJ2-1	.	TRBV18	CASSPLDREYNEQFF	TGTGCCAGCTCACCACTAGACAGGGAGTACAATGAGCAGTTCTTC
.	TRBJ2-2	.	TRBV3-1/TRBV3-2	CASSQDNYHANTGELFF	TGTGCCAGCAGCCAAGACAACTACCACGCCAACACCGGGGAGCTGTTTTTT
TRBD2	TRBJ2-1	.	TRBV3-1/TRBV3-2	CASSQEVPLAGFNEQFF	TGTGCCAGCAGCCAAGAGGTCCCCCTAGCGGGGTTCAATGAGCAGTTCTTC
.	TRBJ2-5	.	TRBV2	CASSGGVQETQYF	TGTGCCAGCAGTGGGGGAGTACAAGAGACCCAGTACTTC
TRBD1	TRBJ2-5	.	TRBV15	CATSWTGGWETQYF	TGTGCCACCAGTTGGACAGGGGGCTGGGAGACCCAGTACTTC
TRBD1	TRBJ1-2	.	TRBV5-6	CASSYGTGGFYGYTF	TGTGCCAGCAGCTATGGGACAGGGGGCTTCTATGGCTACACCTTC
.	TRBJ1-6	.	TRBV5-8	CASSLSANRVGYNSPLHF	TGTGCCAGCAGCTTATCGGCGAACAGGGTTGGCTATAATTCACCCCTCCACTTT
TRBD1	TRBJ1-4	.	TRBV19	CASTQGAIYADEKLFF	TGTGCCAGTACCCAGGGGGCGATTTATGCAGATGAAAAACTGTTTTTT
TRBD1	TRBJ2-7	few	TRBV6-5	CASSRQGTYEQYF	TGTGCCAGCAGTCGACAGGGTACCTACGAGCAGTACTTC
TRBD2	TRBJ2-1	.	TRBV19	CASSMGGWVYEQFF	TGTGCCAGTAGTATGGGGGGGTGGGTGTATGAGCAGTTCTTC
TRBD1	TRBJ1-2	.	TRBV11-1	CASSGRTGGNYGYTF	TGTGCCAGCAGCGGCCGGACAGGAGGGAACTATGGCTACACCTTC
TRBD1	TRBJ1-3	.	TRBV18	CAAQGVGGNTIYF	TGTGCCGCACAGGGGGTCGGAGGAAACACCATATATTTT
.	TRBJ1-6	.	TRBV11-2	CASRISLGHLHF	TGTGCCAGCAGGATATCTCTGGGACACCTACACTTT
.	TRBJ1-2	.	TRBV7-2	CASSEQGKDYGYTF	TGTGCCAGCAGCGAGCAGGGGAAGGACTATGGCTACACCTTC
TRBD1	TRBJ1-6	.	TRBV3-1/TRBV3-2	CASSQADRGLLIYHF	TGTGCCAGCAGCCAAGCTGACAGGGGGTTACTTATCTACCACTTT
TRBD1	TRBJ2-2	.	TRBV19	CASSPGQVRTGELFF	TGTGCCAGTAGTCCAGGACAGGTACGCACCGGGGAGCTGTTTTTT
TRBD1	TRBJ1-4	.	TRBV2	CATTGTGHEKLFF	TGTGCCACCACTGGGACAGGGCATGAAAAACTGTTTTTT
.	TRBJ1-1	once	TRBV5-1	CASSYGTPQNTEAFF	TGCGCCAGCAGCTACGGGACACCACAGAACACTGAAGCTTTCTTT
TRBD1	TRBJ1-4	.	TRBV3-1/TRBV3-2	CASSSGTGGEKLFF	TGTGCCAGCAGCTCCGGGACAGGGGGCGAAAAACTGTTTTTT